Listed below are T cell receptor beta chains from one sample, sequenced in a study of cytomegalovirus exposure and HLA in healthy donors. Profiled with immunoSEQ multiplex PCR; TCRdb holds only in-frame clones, not every one. The sample carries around 230,000 clones, 70% to 90% recorded once. The specimen sequenced was PBMCs. These TCRs come from a woman aged 25 to 45 in good health and CMV-seropositive. CDR3s include the opening cysteine and the closing phenylalanine or tryptophan. A D gene is named only where the DNA matches it firmly. Part of the rows lack a size; the others show once, few, many or a class for expanded clones.

v_call: TRBV30
clone_size: once
j_call: TRBJ2-1
d_call: NA
cdr3_aa: CAWSVPAWVEQFF
cdr3_nt: TGTGCCTGGAGTGTACCAGCGTGGGTTGAGCAGTTCTTC

v_call: TRBV19
clone_size: NA
j_call: TRBJ2-7
d_call: TRBD2
cdr3_aa: CASSTDLGTTLYEQYF
cdr3_nt: TGTGCCAGTAGTACCGACCTCGGGACTACCCTATACGAGCAGTACTTC

v_call: TRBV5-6
clone_size: few
j_call: TRBJ1-2
d_call: NA
cdr3_aa: CASSTMEGYGYTF
cdr3_nt: TGTGCCAGCAGCACGATGGAGGGCTATGGCTACACCTTC

v_call: TRBV30
clone_size: NA
j_call: TRBJ2-4
d_call: TRBD2
cdr3_aa: CAWLAGGENIQYF
cdr3_nt: TGTGCCTGGCTAGCGGGAGGGGAGAACATTCAGTACTTC

v_call: TRBV14
clone_size: NA
j_call: TRBJ1-1
d_call: TRBD1
cdr3_aa: CASSHTNMGGTANTEAFF
cdr3_nt: TGTGCCAGCAGCCATACGAACATGGGCGGGACAGCAAACACTGAAGCTTTCTTT

v_call: TRBV6-5
clone_size: NA
j_call: TRBJ2-1
d_call: TRBD1
cdr3_aa: CASSALTGDEQFF
cdr3_nt: TGTGCCAGCAGTGCGCTGACAGGGGATGAGCAGTTCTTC

v_call: TRBV7-9
clone_size: NA
j_call: TRBJ2-1
d_call: TRBD2
cdr3_aa: CASSHPLAGGSNEQFF
cdr3_nt: TGTGCCAGCAGCCATCCACTAGCGGGAGGATCGAATGAGCAGTTCTTC

v_call: TRBV27
clone_size: few
j_call: TRBJ2-7
d_call: TRBD2
cdr3_aa: CASSFYSGRAYSSYEQYF
cdr3_nt: TGTGCCAGCAGTTTTTATAGCGGGAGGGCCTACTCCTCCTACGAGCAGTACTTC

v_call: TRBV27
clone_size: NA
j_call: TRBJ2-7
d_call: TRBD2
cdr3_aa: CASSRSRLAGGVTYEQYF
cdr3_nt: TGTGCCAGCAGCAGGTCGAGACTAGCGGGAGGGGTAACCTACGAGCAGTACTTC

v_call: TRBV7-3
clone_size: NA
j_call: TRBJ2-1
d_call: TRBD2
cdr3_aa: CASSANSSGPYNEQFF
cdr3_nt: TGTGCCAGCAGCGCCAATTCTAGCGGACCCTACAATGAGCAGTTCTTC

v_call: TRBV5-1
clone_size: once
j_call: TRBJ2-7
d_call: TRBD2
cdr3_aa: CASSLVSGNYEQYF
cdr3_nt: TGCGCCAGCAGCTTGGTTAGCGGGAACTACGAGCAGTACTTC

v_call: TRBV7-9
clone_size: NA
j_call: TRBJ2-7
d_call: TRBD2
cdr3_aa: CASSGTSGSYEQYF
cdr3_nt: TGTGCCAGCTCCGGGACTAGCGGGTCCTACGAGCAGTACTTC

v_call: TRBV2
clone_size: NA
j_call: TRBJ1-1
d_call: NA
cdr3_aa: CASKPWQGGTEAFF
cdr3_nt: TGTGCCAGCAAACCGTGGCAGGGAGGCACTGAAGCTTTCTTT